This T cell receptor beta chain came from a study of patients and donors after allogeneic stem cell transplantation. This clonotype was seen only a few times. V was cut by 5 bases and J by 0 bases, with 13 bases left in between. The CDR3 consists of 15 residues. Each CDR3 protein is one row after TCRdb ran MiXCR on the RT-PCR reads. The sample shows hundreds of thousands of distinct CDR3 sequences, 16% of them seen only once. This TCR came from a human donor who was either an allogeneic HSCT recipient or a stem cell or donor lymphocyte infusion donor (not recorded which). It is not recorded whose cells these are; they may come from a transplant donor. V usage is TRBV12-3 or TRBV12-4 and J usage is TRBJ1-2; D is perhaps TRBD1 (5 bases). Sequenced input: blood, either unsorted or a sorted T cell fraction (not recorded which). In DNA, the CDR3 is TGTGCCAGCAGTCCGGCAGGGAGATCTAACTATGGCTACACCTTC. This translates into CASSPAGRSNYGYTF.